A single sample gave rise to the 15 T cell receptor beta chains below, sequenced in a study of T cell repertoires in cytomegalovirus infection. TCRdb used MiXCR to reprocess the reads, holding one entry per CDR3 protein. The sample carries hundreds of thousands of distinct CDR3 sequences, roughly a third recorded once. The antigens these receptors bind are not known. The sequenced sample was cultured PBMCs, obtained from culture after CMV antigen stimulation. Source of these receptors: a human donor in good health (CMV status not recorded). Some clones in this sample may be carry-over from other donors' samples.

This clonotype was counted only a few times. The rearrangement uses TRBV7-9 and TRBJ1-2, with no clear D. Germline V gene data show CDR1 as SEHNR and CDR2 as FQNEAQ (reference sequence). Trimming shortened V by 1 base and J by 4 bases, and 7 bases separated the two germline ends. The CDR3 length is 13 residues. The CDR3 DNA follows: TGTGCCAGCAGCTTAGGCGGCACCTATGGCTACACCTTC. Translation gives CASSLGGTYGYTF.

J is TRBJ1-1 and V is TRBV7-9, with D perhaps TRBD1 (5 bases). Germline V gene data show CDR1 as SEHNR and CDR2 as FQNEAQ (reference sequence). Trimming stripped 3 bases from V and 3 bases from J, with 14 bases between. The CDR3 has 15 residues. The CDR3 sequence: CASSLNQGYDTEAFF. In nucleotides, the CDR3 is TGTGCCAGCAGCTTGAATCAGGGTTATGACACTGAAGCTTTCTTT.

The rearrangement joins TRBV7-8 to TRBJ2-1; TRBD2 is a possible D gene (6 bases). V gave up 5 bases and J gave up 7 bases, with 18 bases separating them. The CDR3 spans 15 residues. Germline CDR1 and CDR2: SGHVS and FQNEAQ. CDR3: CASSQEGGGSNEQFF. The DNA of the CDR3 is TGTGCCAGCAGCCAAGAGGGTGGAGGGTCGAATGAGCAGTTCTTC.

This clonotype was seen only a few times. The chain couples TRBV11-2 to TRBJ1-2, with TRBD1 as a possible D gene (5 bases). Between the trimmed V and J ends, which lost 5 bases and 0 bases, there was a span of 16 bases. The CDR3 runs to 16 residues. CDR1 is SGHAT, CDR2 FQNNGV, per germline. Written as DNA, the CDR3 is TGTGCCAGCAGCCCGCCCGGGACGTTAGCTAACTATGGCTACACCTTC. Its translation: CASSPPGTLANYGYTF.

The chain recombines TRBV15 with TRBJ2-3; 8 bases agree with TRBD2. CDR3 length: 13 residues. J lost 6 bases, V lost 1 base, and 0 bases had no gene match. Germline CDR1 and CDR2: LNHNV and YYDKDF (reference sequence). The CDR3 DNA reads as TGTGCCACCAGCAGAGGGACTAGCGATACGCAGTATTTT. Its translation: CATSRGTSDTQYF.

The chain combines TRBV4-1 with TRBJ1-2; D perhaps matches TRBD1 (6 bases). V dropped 4 bases and J dropped 2 bases, with 8 bases sitting between them. CDR3 length: 13 amino acids. Germline V CDR1 and CDR2: MGHRA, YSYEKL. The CDR3 spells CASSPGVNYGYTF. The CDR3 DNA is TGCGCCAGCAGCCCAGGGGTAAACTATGGCTACACCTTC.

This clonotype has a handful of counts. The DNA of the CDR3 is TGTGCCAGCAGCTTCATCCCAGGGAGAACTGGGGCCAACGTCCTGACTTTC. It specifies CASSFIPGRTGANVLTF. The J gene is TRBJ2-6, the V gene TRBV11-2; D may match TRBD1 or TRBD2 (5 bases each). This CDR3 has 17 amino acids. Germline assignment: CDR1 SGHAT and CDR2 FQNNGV. V lost 3 bases, J lost 2 bases, and 14 bases lay in between.

The chain uses TRBV7-6 and TRBJ2-1, with 14 bases aligning to TRBD2. Germline CDR1 reads SGHVS; CDR2 reads FNYEAQ. The CDR3 runs 18 residues. The V segment lost 4 bases and the J segment 7 bases; nucleotides outside the gene matches: 12. DNA for the CDR3: TGTGCCAGCAGCTCCGGGACTAGCGGGAGAGTTGATGGGAATGAGCAGTTCTTC. It encodes CASSSGTSGRVDGNEQFF. The whole variable domain, remainder taken from reference TRBV7-6 and TRBJ2-1, is GAGVSQSPRYKVTKRGQDVALRCDPISGHVSLYWYRQALGQGPEFLTYFNYEAQQDKSGLPNDRFSAERPEGSISTLTIQRTEQRDSAMYRCASSSGTSGRVDGNEQFFGPGTRLTVL.

This clonotype has just a few counts. The chain couples TRBV7-6 to TRBJ1-3; no clear D. Deletions cut 1 base from V and 3 bases from J, with 7 bases between. In germline, CDR1 is SGHVS, CDR2 FNYEAQ. The CDR3 is made up of 14 amino acids. CDR3 in DNA: TGTGCCAGCAGCTTAGACCCGGGTGGAAACACCATATATTTT. Translation: CASSLDPGGNTIYF.

With regard to this clonotype: The junction departs from germline at one end; a sequencing error may be responsible. This chain uses TRBV7-9 with TRBJ2-2; tentatively, D is TRBD2 (6 bases). This CDR3 is built from 14 residues. Germline assignment: CDR1 SEHNR and CDR2 FQNEAQ (reference sequence). The CDR3 DNA is TGTGCCAGCAGCTCCATACCGTACACCGGGGGGCTGTTTTTT. It codes for CASSSIPYTGGLFF.

This chain connects TRBV7-3 to TRBJ1-1; 9 positions match TRBD1. V was pared by 5 bases and J by 3 bases, with 4 bases of the junction left unmatched. The length of the CDR3 is 14 residues. Germline V gives CDR1 SGHTA, CDR2 FQGTGA. In DNA, the CDR3 is TGTGCCAGCAGCGTGGACAGGGGTGACACTGAAGCTTTCTTT. Residues: CASSVDRGDTEAFF.

Ten or more counts support this clonotype. This chain uses TRBV7-2 with TRBJ2-3; D is possibly TRBD1 (5 bases). The germline V and J ends were trimmed by 5 bases and 4 bases, with 10 bases remaining between them. This CDR3 contains 13 residues. Looked up from germline, CDR1 is SGHTA and CDR2 is FQGNSA. CDR3 sequence reads: CASSVGAPDTQYF. Written as DNA, the CDR3 is TGTGCCAGCAGCGTTGGGGCCCCAGATACGCAGTATTTT.

This clonotype was seen only a few times. The rearrangement joins TRBV7-9 to TRBJ1-2; D might be TRBD1 (6 bases). Germline V gives CDR1 SEHNR, CDR2 FQNEAQ (reference sequence). The V and J ends lost 1 base and 7 bases respectively, with 19 bases between them. The CDR3 has 16 amino acids. The CDR3: CASSLELGRGKSGYTF. DNA of the CDR3: TGTGCCAGCAGCTTAGAGTTGGGCAGGGGTAAAAGTGGCTACACCTTC.

J is TRBJ2-1 and V is TRBV6-8; perhaps TRBD2 as D (5 bases). From germline, CDR1 is MNHGY and CDR2 SAAAGT. V was trimmed by 6 bases and J by 8 bases, leaving 14 bases between them. The CDR3 length is 13 residues. CDR3 sequence: CASSTNIGDEQFF. DNA for the CDR3: TGTGCCAGCAGCACCAACATCGGGGATGAGCAGTTCTTC.

This clonotype occurred a few times. The rearrangement uses TRBV19 and TRBJ2-1; 7 bases line up with TRBD2. This CDR3 spans 14 amino acids. Germline V gives CDR1 LNHDA, CDR2 SQIVND (reference sequence). The V gene end was trimmed by 10 bases and the J gene end by 10 bases; junction bases not matched to a gene: 16. The CDR3 coding sequence is TGTGCCATCCGGCCCGCAGGAGCGGGAAAAGAGCAGTTCTTC. Protein product: CAIRPAGAGKEQFF.